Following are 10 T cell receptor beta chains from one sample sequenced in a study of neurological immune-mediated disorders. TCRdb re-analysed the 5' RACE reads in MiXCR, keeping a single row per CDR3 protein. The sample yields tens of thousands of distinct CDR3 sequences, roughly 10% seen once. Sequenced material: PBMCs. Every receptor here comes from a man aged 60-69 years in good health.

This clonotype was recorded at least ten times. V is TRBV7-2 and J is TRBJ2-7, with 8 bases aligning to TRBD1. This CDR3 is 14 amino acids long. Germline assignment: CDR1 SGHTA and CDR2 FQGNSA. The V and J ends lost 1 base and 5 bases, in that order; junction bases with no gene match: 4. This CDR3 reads CASSLGDRGHEQYF. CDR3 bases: TGTGCCAGCAGCTTAGGCGACAGGGGCCACGAGCAGTACTTC. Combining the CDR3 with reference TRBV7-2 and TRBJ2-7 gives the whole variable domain GAGVSQSPSNKVTEKGKDVELRCDPISGHTALYWYRQSLGQGLEFLIYFQGNSAPDKSGLPSDRFSAERTGGSVSTLTIQRTQQEDSAVYLCASSLGDRGHEQYFGPGTRLTVT.

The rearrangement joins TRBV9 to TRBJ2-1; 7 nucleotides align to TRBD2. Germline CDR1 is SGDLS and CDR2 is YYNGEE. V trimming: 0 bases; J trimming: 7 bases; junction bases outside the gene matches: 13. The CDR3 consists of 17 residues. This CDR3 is CASSVAGAGLSRNEQFF. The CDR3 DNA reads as TGTGCCAGCAGCGTAGCAGGAGCGGGATTGAGTAGGAATGAGCAGTTCTTC.

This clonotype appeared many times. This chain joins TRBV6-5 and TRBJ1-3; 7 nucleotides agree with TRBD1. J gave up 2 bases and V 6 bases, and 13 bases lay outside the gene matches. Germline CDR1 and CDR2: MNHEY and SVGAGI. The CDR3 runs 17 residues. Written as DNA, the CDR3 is TGTGCCAGCAGCCTAAACTCCGGGACAGTGACTGGAAACACCATATATTTT. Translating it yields CASSLNSGTVTGNTIYF.

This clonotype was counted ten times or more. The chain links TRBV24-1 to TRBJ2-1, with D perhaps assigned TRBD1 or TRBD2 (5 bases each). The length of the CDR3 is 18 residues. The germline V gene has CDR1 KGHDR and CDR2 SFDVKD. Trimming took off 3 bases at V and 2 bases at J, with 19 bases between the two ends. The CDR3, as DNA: TGTGCCACCAGTGATACAGCCGGGACGGGCACCACCTACAATGAGCAGTTCTTC. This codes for CATSDTAGTGTTYNEQFF.

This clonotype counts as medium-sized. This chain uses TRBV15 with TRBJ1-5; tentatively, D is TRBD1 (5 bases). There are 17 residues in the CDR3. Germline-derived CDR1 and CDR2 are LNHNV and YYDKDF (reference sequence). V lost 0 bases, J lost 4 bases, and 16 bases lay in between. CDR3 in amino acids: CATSRDSVGQGNQPQHF. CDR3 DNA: TGTGCCACCAGCAGAGATTCGGTCGGGCAGGGTAATCAGCCCCAGCATTTT.

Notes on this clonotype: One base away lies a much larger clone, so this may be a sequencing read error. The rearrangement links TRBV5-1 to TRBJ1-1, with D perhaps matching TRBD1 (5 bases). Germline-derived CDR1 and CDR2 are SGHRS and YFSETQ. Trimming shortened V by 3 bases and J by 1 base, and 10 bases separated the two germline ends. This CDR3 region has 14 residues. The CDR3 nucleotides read TGCGCCAGCAGCTATGGGGCGCCGAACACTGAAGCTTTCTTT. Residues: CASSYGAPNTEAFF.

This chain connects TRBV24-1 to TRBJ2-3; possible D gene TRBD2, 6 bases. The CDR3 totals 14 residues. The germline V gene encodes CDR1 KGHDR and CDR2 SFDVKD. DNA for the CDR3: TGTTCCATTGCTGCCGGGGGTGGCACAGATACGCAGTATTTT. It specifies CSIAAGGGTDTQYF.

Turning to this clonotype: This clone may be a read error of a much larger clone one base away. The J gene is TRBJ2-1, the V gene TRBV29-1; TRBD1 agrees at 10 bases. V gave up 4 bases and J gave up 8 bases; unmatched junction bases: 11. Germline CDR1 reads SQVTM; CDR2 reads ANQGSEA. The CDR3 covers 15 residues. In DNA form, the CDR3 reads TGCAGCGTTGCCCCTGGACAGGGGGAAAGGTATGAGCAGTTCTTC. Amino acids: CSVAPGQGERYEQFF.

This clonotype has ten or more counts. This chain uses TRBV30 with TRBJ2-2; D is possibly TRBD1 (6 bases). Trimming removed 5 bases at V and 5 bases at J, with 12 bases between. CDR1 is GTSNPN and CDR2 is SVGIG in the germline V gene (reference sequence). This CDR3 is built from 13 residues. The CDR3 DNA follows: TGTGCCTGGGGACGGGACAAAACCGGGGAGCTGTTTTTT. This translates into CAWGRDKTGELFF.

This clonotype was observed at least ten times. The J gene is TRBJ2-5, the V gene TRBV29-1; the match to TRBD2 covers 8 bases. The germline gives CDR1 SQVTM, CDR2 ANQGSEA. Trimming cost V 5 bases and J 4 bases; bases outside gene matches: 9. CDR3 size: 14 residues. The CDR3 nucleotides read TGCAGCGTTCCGAGACGGGGGGGCGGAGAGACCCAGTACTTC. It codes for CSVPRRGGGETQYF.